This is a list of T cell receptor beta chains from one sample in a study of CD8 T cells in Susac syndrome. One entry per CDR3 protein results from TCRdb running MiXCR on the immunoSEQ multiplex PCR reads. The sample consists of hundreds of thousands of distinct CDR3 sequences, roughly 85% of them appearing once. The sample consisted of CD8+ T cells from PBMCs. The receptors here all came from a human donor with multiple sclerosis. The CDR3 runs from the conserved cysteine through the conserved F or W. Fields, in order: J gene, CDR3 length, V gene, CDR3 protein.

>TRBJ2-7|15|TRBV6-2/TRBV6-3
CASSYSLADSYEQYF
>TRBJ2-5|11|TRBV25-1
CASSEAETQYF
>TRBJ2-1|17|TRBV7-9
CASSLSPLGVGINEQFF
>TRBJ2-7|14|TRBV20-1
CSASGGQGIYEQYF
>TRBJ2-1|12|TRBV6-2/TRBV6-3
CASREGLEGQFF
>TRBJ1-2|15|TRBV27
CASSLQQGPNYGYTF
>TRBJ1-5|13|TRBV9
CASSPGPGWPQHF
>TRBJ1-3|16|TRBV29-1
CSVEYTGASSGNTIYF
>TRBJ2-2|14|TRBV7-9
CASSPRRNTGELFF
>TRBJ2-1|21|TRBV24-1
CATSATPFEAGSGRAYNEQFF
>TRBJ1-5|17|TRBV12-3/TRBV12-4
CASSFRTGGHSNQPQHF
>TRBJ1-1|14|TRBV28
CASSDLAGNTEAFF
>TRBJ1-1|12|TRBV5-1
CASSFNRVEAFF
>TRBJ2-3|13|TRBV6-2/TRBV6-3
CASSPTEADTQYF
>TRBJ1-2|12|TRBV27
CASSFGTGAYTF
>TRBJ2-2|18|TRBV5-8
CASSLLLRTSGRPGELFF
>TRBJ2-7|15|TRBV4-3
CASQFKREGPYEQYF
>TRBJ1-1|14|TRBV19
CASSRTGAGTEAFF
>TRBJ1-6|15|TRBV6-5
CASSYGDGGNSPLHF
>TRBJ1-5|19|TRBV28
CASSPRGLGNRFFGQPQHF
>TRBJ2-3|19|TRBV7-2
CASSSPTSGIRSSTDTQYF
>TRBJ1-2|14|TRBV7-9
CASSPDRGDYGYTF
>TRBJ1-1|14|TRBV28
CASSYEALNTEAFF
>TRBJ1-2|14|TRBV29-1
CSVEWAGSNYGYTF
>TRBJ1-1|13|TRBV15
CATSRGDYTEAFF
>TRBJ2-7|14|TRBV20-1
CSARVASVGYEQYF
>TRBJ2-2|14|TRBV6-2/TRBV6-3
CASRRTGGPGELFF
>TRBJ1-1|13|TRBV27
CASGIGGDTEAFF
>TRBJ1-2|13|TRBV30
CAWSVDGNYGYTF
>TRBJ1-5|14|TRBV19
CARGRGTSNQPQHF
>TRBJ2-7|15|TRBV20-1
CSAAGPGLNLYEQYF
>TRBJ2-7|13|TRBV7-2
CASTGTYSYEQYF
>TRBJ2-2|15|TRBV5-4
CASSLEGLLTGELFF
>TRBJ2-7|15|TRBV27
CASSFGVQGTNEQYF
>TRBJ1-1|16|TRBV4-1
CASSVRDYLGDTEAFF
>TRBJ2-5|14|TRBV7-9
CASSLAPGQETQYF
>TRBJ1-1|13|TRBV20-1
CSARDRVNTEAFF
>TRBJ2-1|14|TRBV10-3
CAISESAAYNEQFF
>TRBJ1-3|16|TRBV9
CASSDSIDDSGNTIYF
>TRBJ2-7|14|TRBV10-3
CAISESVARDEQYF
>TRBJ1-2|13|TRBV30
CAWSPRSIYGYTF
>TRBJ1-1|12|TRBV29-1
CSVALLNTEAFF